This entry lists 16 T cell receptor beta chains sequenced from one sample in a study of blood T cell repertoires in COVID-19. TCRdb's table, derived via immunoSEQ multiplex PCR, lists solely in-frame clones and lacks some. Of some 54,000 clones in the sample, more than 85% are singletons; the top ten hold about 2.2%. Sequencing input: peripheral blood. The source of these receptors is a man in his sixties with acute or convalescent COVID-19.

The chain uses TRBV5-1 and TRBJ2-5; maybe TRBD2 (5 bases). This CDR3 region has 14 residues. V shed 0 bases and J shed 7 bases, with 13 bases lying between them. CDR1 SGHRS and CDR2 YFSETQ come from the germline V gene. The CDR3 DNA reads as TGCGCCAGCAGCTTGGCAGAGGCTGGAGGGACCCAGTACTTC. Translated: CASSLAEAGGTQYF.

The chain joins TRBV28 to TRBJ2-7, with 8 bases matching TRBD1. The V segment lost 7 bases and the J segment 0 bases; nucleotides outside the gene matches: 5. CDR3 length: 14 amino acids. Germline V gene lookup returns CDR1 MDHEN and CDR2 SYDVKM. The DNA for the CDR3 is TGTGCCAGCATGGGGACAGGTGACTCCTACGAGCAGTACTTC. It encodes CASMGTGDSYEQYF.

This clone was seen a handful of times. In DNA, the CDR3 is TGCGCCAGCAGCTTGATAGACCCCTGGGCAGGGCGGTACGAGCAGTACTTC. Translating it yields CASSLIDPWAGRYEQYF. The chain carries TRBV5-1 and TRBJ2-7, with a tentative D call TRBD1 (5 bases). CDR1 and CDR2 (germline): SGHRS, YFSETQ. The length of the CDR3 is 17 residues. V shed 1 base and J shed 4 bases, with 21 bases lying between them.

The rearrangement links TRBV19 to TRBJ2-3; TRBD1 is a possible D gene (6 bases). The V end lost 0 bases, the J end lost 6 bases, and 7 bases lay between the germline ends. The CDR3 has 13 amino acids. Germline CDR1 LNHDA, CDR2 SQIVND (reference sequence). CDR3 amino acids: CASSIDRGDTQYF. The CDR3 DNA reads TGTGCCAGTAGTATAGATAGGGGGGATACGCAGTATTTT.

The genes are TRBV10-3 and TRBJ1-1, with 8 bases aligning to TRBD1. Germline CDR1 ENHRY, CDR2 SYGVKD. The trim removed 2 bases at V and 5 bases at J, leaving 4 bases unmatched. The CDR3 covers 14 residues. CDR3 in DNA: TGTGCCATCAGTGAGGCACAGGGGGGGACTGAAGCTTTCTTT. Translation gives CAISEAQGGTEAFF.

The genes are TRBV5-6 and TRBJ2-7; 7 bases agree with TRBD2. Germline V gene sequence: CDR1 SGHDT, CDR2 YYEEEE. The CDR3 runs 15 residues. The J segment lost 5 bases and the V segment lost 2 bases, leaving 10 bases of the junction unmatched. DNA for the CDR3: TGTGCCAGCAGCTTAGGTGGGAGGGGTAGGAACGAGCAGTACTTC. Its translation is CASSLGGRGRNEQYF.

The chain combines TRBV28 with TRBJ1-2; TRBD1 matches 7 bases. The CDR3 consists of 14 residues. Germline loops: CDR1 MDHEN, CDR2 SYDVKM. V was pared by 8 bases and J by 8 bases, with 14 bases of the junction left unmatched. CDR3 coding DNA: TGTGCCAGCCGGATGACAAGACAGGGTCGAGGCTACACCTTC. It codes for CASRMTRQGRGYTF.

V and J are TRBV9 and TRBJ2-2; 7 bases agree with TRBD2. V lost 4 bases, J lost 4 bases, and 7 bases stayed unmatched. The CDR3 consists of 15 residues. Germline CDR1 SGDLS, CDR2 YYNGEE. Here the CDR3 DNA reads TGTGCCAGCAGCTTAAGCGGGACCTCCACCGGGGAGCTGTTTTTT. It is translated as CASSLSGTSTGELFF.

CDR3 protein: CAIGRGKGNTEAFF. CDR3 coding DNA: TGTGCCATCGGCCGGGGTAAGGGGAACACTGAAGCTTTCTTT. The chain links TRBV27 to TRBJ1-1; D gene ambiguous. The CDR3 is 14 residues long. Germline V lookup: CDR1 MNHEY, CDR2 SMNVEV (reference sequence). The V gene lost 10 bases and the J gene lost 1 base, with 16 bases spanning the gap.

This chain joins TRBV5-4 and TRBJ2-3, with 7 bases aligning to TRBD2. The trim removed 8 bases at V and 5 bases at J, leaving 14 bases unmatched. The germline gives CDR1 SGHNT, CDR2 YYREEE (reference sequence). This CDR3 is 15 amino acids long. Here the CDR3 reads CASNTGGSSGDTQYF. CDR3 bases: TGTGCCAGTAACACTGGCGGGAGTTCGGGAGATACGCAGTATTTT.

This chain's CDR3 is CASSEAAGLAGGPGETQYF. The CDR3 region has the DNA TGTGCCAGCAGTGAAGCGGCGGGACTAGCGGGAGGGCCGGGAGAGACCCAGTACTTC. The chain joins TRBV6-1 to TRBJ2-5, with 16 bases identical to TRBD2. Germline V CDR1 and CDR2: MNHNS, SASEGT. The CDR3 runs 19 residues. J gave up 4 bases and V 0 bases, and 8 bases lay outside the gene matches.

The rearrangement joins TRBV6-5 to TRBJ1-5; no clear D. Germline V gene lookup returns CDR1 MNHEY and CDR2 SVGAGI. Trimming took off 0 bases at V and 6 bases at J, with 6 bases between the two ends. This CDR3 contains 13 residues. CDR3 DNA: TGTGCCAGCAGTTACTCTCGAGTTCAGCCCCAGCATTTT. Translating gives CASSYSRVQPQHF.

V usage is TRBV9 and J usage is TRBJ1-2, with D perhaps matching TRBD1 (5 bases). Germline V CDR1 and CDR2: SGDLS, YYNGEE. V was cut by 4 bases and J by 0 bases, with 13 bases left in between. This CDR3 comprises 15 residues. CDR3 DNA sequence: TGTGCCAGCAGCACCCGACAGCAAACTAACTATGGCTACACCTTC. This sequence encodes CASSTRQQTNYGYTF.

V is TRBV3-1 (or the pseudogene TRBV3-2) and J is TRBJ1-6; 8 nucleotides line up with TRBD1. The CDR3 totals 14 residues. Germline loops: CDR1 LGHDT, CDR2 YNNKEL (reference sequence). Germline trimming cut 3 bases from V and 6 bases from J; bases unmatched to any gene: 1. CDR3 nucleotide sequence: TGTGCCAGCAGCCAGCAGGGGGCTAATTCACCCCTCCACTTT. Encoded protein: CASSQQGANSPLHF.

The J gene is TRBJ1-3, the V gene TRBV7-8; D is unresolved. The CDR3 runs 15 residues. With 5 bases removed from V and 4 bases from J, the gap between germline ends came to 15 bases. The germline CDR1 and CDR2 sequences are SGHVS and FQNEAQ. The CDR3 bases are TGTGCCAGCAGCGATCGGGGATTGGTCGGAAACACCATATATTTT. It codes for CASSDRGLVGNTIYF.

The J gene is TRBJ1-5, the V gene TRBV12-3 or TRBV12-4; possible D gene TRBD1, 6 bases. This CDR3 is built from 13 residues. V shed 5 bases and J shed 11 bases, with 16 bases lying between them. The CDR3 reads CASSATGGQAQHF. DNA of the CDR3: TGTGCCAGCAGTGCCACGGGGGGACAAGCCCAGCATTTT.